The present T cell receptor beta chain was sequenced within a study of identifying expanded T cells in peripheral blood. Study-level findings and limits: Two-week clone count variance significantly increased as total template count grew.

The assay was immunoSEQ multiplex PCR, and TCRdb's table has in-frame clones only and misses some. The table includes around 94,000 clones, approximately 84% detected once. As concerns this clone: Its antigen is as yet unknown.

The CDR3 length is 12 residues. Germline CDR1 and CDR2: LGHNA and YSLEER. V was cut by 0 bases and J by 7 bases, with 6 bases left in between. This TCR came from a person aged 18 to 70 in good health. The rearrangement links TRBV4-3 to TRBJ1-1; unclear D gene. The sequencing input was blood. The CDR3 here is CASSQDRGEAFF. DNA for the CDR3: TGCGCCAGCAGCCAAGATCGGGGTGAAGCTTTCTTT.